This is a list of T cell receptor beta chains from one sample in a study of CD8+CD57+ T cells in acquired aplastic anemia. In TCRdb, the reads were re-called with MiXCR into one record per CDR3 protein. The table shows 200,000 to 250,000 distinct CDR3 sequences, with 30% to 35% occurring only once. The sequencing input was sorted CD4+, CD8+, or CD8+CD57+ T cells (not recorded which) from PBMCs. The receptors were gathered from a human donor in good health, serving as a control. Each CDR3 is given with its conserved first and last residue. Fields, in order: D gene, J gene, V gene, clone size, CDR3 protein, CDR3 DNA. D genes are given only for firm matches. For some rows the clone size is stated as once, few or many, or as a class when expanded; others skip it.

d_call: -
j_call: TRBJ1-5
v_call: TRBV24-1
clone_size: many
cdr3_aa: CATSDRDGRLPQHF
cdr3_nt: TGTGCCACCAGTGATAGGGACGGCCGGCTGCCCCAGCATTTT

d_call: TRBD1
j_call: TRBJ1-6
v_call: TRBV27
clone_size: -
cdr3_aa: CASSSGTGNSPLHF
cdr3_nt: TGTGCCAGCAGTTCCGGGACAGGGAATTCACCCCTCCACTTT

d_call: -
j_call: TRBJ2-1
v_call: TRBV9
clone_size: many
cdr3_aa: CASSVYGSSYNEQFF
cdr3_nt: TGTGCCAGCAGCGTTTACGGGAGCTCCTACAATGAGCAGTTCTTC

d_call: TRBD1
j_call: TRBJ1-4
v_call: TRBV12-3/TRBV12-4
clone_size: few
cdr3_aa: CASSRQGSEKLFF
cdr3_nt: TGTGCCAGCAGTCGACAGGGGAGTGAAAAACTGTTTTTT

d_call: TRBD2
j_call: TRBJ2-4
v_call: TRBV24-1
clone_size: -
cdr3_aa: CATSDSGRKNIQYF
cdr3_nt: TGTGCCACCAGTGATTCCGGGAGGAAGAACATTCAGTACTTC

d_call: TRBD1
j_call: TRBJ2-3
v_call: TRBV24-1
clone_size: many
cdr3_aa: CATSDSEVWTGGITDTQYF
cdr3_nt: TGTGCCACCAGTGACTCCGAGGTTTGGACAGGGGGGATCACAGATACGCAGTATTTT

d_call: TRBD1
j_call: TRBJ2-1
v_call: TRBV7-3
clone_size: many
cdr3_aa: CASSSHRGNEQFF
cdr3_nt: TGTGCCAGCAGCTCACACAGGGGCAATGAGCAGTTCTTC

d_call: TRBD1
j_call: TRBJ2-3
v_call: TRBV12-3/TRBV12-4
clone_size: many
cdr3_aa: CASSSGTGSTDTQYF
cdr3_nt: TGTGCCAGCAGTTCCGGGACAGGGAGCACAGATACGCAGTATTTT

d_call: TRBD1
j_call: TRBJ1-2
v_call: TRBV27
clone_size: few
cdr3_aa: CASSSGTGFNYGYTF
cdr3_nt: TGTGCCAGCAGTTCTGGGACAGGATTCAACTATGGCTACACCTTC

d_call: TRBD2
j_call: TRBJ2-1
v_call: TRBV19
clone_size: -
cdr3_aa: CASSITSLAGGQFF
cdr3_nt: TGTGCCAGTAGTATAACGTCGTTGGCGGGGGGGCAGTTCTTC

d_call: TRBD1
j_call: TRBJ1-1
v_call: TRBV20-1
clone_size: -
cdr3_aa: CSASSTGVNTEAFF
cdr3_nt: TGCAGTGCTAGCAGTACAGGGGTGAACACTGAAGCTTTCTTT

d_call: TRBD1
j_call: TRBJ2-3
v_call: TRBV15
clone_size: many
cdr3_aa: CATSRDFRGLDTDTQYF
cdr3_nt: TGTGCCACCAGCAGAGATTTTAGGGGGCTGGACACAGATACGCAGTATTTT

d_call: TRBD2
j_call: TRBJ2-7
v_call: TRBV7-3
clone_size: many
cdr3_aa: CASSLRTSGSAYEQYF
cdr3_nt: TGTGCCAGCAGCTTAAGGACTAGCGGGAGCGCTTACGAGCAGTACTTC

d_call: -
j_call: TRBJ1-2
v_call: TRBV20-1
clone_size: many
cdr3_aa: CSATTGSYGYTF
cdr3_nt: TGCAGTGCTACCACCGGCAGCTATGGCTACACCTTC

d_call: TRBD2
j_call: TRBJ2-1
v_call: TRBV12-3/TRBV12-4
clone_size: -
cdr3_aa: CASRNRTYGTSGRHNEQFF
cdr3_nt: TGTGCCAGCAGGAATAGAACGTATGGGACTAGCGGGAGACACAATGAGCAGTTCTTC

d_call: TRBD2
j_call: TRBJ2-3
v_call: TRBV11-1
clone_size: many
cdr3_aa: CATQPQRGGLADTQYF
cdr3_nt: TGTGCCACCCAACCCCAGCGGGGGGGCCTTGCAGATACGCAGTATTTT

d_call: -
j_call: TRBJ1-1
v_call: TRBV5-6
clone_size: -
cdr3_aa: CASSRLGGLNTEAFF
cdr3_nt: TGTGCCAGCAGCCGATTGGGGGGCCTGAACACTGAAGCTTTCTTT

d_call: -
j_call: TRBJ1-4
v_call: TRBV19
clone_size: many
cdr3_aa: CASSRDGRNGREKLFF
cdr3_nt: TGTGCCAGTAGTAGAGATGGTCGAAACGGGAGGGAAAAACTGTTTTTT